These T cell receptor beta chains were read from a single sample in a study of cytomegalovirus exposure and HLA in healthy donors. Only in-frame clones appear in the TCRdb table, and some are missing; sequencing was by immunoSEQ multiplex PCR. The sample includes over 55,000 clones, around 80% of them seen just once. The sample comprised PBMCs. Receptors were obtained from a male donor in good health and CMV-seronegative. Both conserved end residues are part of each CDR3. A D gene is named only where the DNA matches it firmly. Size is omitted from some rows. Given values are once, few, many or a class for expanded clones.

>NA|TRBJ2-1|TRBV19|TRBD2
CASSLRIAGTPGEQFF
TGTGCCAGTAGTCTCCGTATAGCGGGGACCCCGGGGGAGCAGTTCTTC
>NA|TRBJ2-7|TRBV6-6|NA
CASSNSYEQYF
TGTGCCAGCTCCAACTCCTACGAGCAGTACTTC
>few|TRBJ2-3|TRBV29-1|NA
CSVVQTLSTDTQYF
TGCAGCGTTGTACAGACCCTTAGCACAGATACGCAGTATTTT
>NA|TRBJ2-7|TRBV4-3|TRBD1
CASSQDRGPYEQYF
TGCGCCAGCAGCCAGGACAGGGGTCCCTACGAGCAGTACTTC
>NA|TRBJ2-3|TRBV7-2|TRBD2
CASSSRTSGGGTDTQYF
TGTGCCAGCAGCTCCAGGACTAGCGGGGGGGGAACAGATACGCAGTATTTT
>NA|TRBJ2-3|TRBV7-9|NA
CASSLGLVADTQYF
TGTGCCAGCAGCTTAGGACTAGTAGCAGATACGCAGTATTTT
>NA|TRBJ2-5|TRBV7-2|TRBD2
CASSFGTSRETQYF
TGTGCCAGCAGCTTCGGGACTAGTAGAGAGACCCAGTACTTC
>NA|TRBJ1-4|TRBV7-2|NA
CASSLRGDEKLFF
TGTGCCAGCAGCTTACGGGGGGATGAAAAACTGTTTTTT
>NA|TRBJ2-5|TRBV18|TRBD1
CASSPPGQGETQYF
TGTGCCAGCTCACCACCGGGACAGGGAGAGACCCAGTACTTC
>NA|TRBJ2-5|TRBV1|NA
CTSSQREKETQYF
TGCACCAGCAGCCAACGAGAAAAAGAGACCCAGTACTTC
>NA|TRBJ1-2|TRBV5-1|NA
CASRNERWQGRDYGYTF
TGCGCCAGCAGGAATGAACGATGGCAGGGTAGGGACTATGGCTACACCTTC
>NA|TRBJ2-3|TRBV29-1|TRBD2
CSVVAGGSDTQYF
TGCAGCGTTGTTGCGGGGGGATCAGATACGCAGTATTTT
>NA|TRBJ2-6|TRBV15|NA
CATSRGGGALGANVLTF
TGTGCCACCAGCAGAGGTGGAGGGGCGCTTGGGGCCAACGTCCTGACTTTC
>NA|TRBJ1-1|TRBV19|NA
CASLPLDAGEGTEAFF
TGTGCCAGTCTCCCTCTAGACGCGGGGGAGGGCACTGAAGCTTTCTTT
>NA|TRBJ1-5|TRBV19|NA
CASSITQGEAQPQHF
TGTGCCAGTAGTATAACACAGGGAGAGGCTCAGCCCCAGCATTTT
>NA|TRBJ1-1|TRBV11-3|NA
CASSPGPGGTEAFF
TGTGCCAGCAGCCCAGGGCCGGGAGGCACTGAAGCTTTCTTT
>NA|TRBJ2-5|TRBV7-3|NA
CASSPRPSEETQYF
TGTGCCAGCAGCCCCCGGCCTAGTGAAGAGACCCAGTACTTC
>NA|TRBJ1-2|TRBV19|TRBD1
CASSIGTGGYTF
TGTGCCAGTAGTATCGGGACAGGTGGCTACACCTTC
>NA|TRBJ2-5|TRBV7-9|NA
CASSLGRHYQETQYF
TGTGCCAGCAGCTTAGGGCGGCACTATCAAGAGACCCAGTACTTC
>NA|TRBJ1-1|TRBV6-5|NA
CASSYSGGDYEAFF
TGTGCCAGCAGTTACTCAGGGGGTGATTATGAAGCTTTCTTT
>NA|TRBJ2-5|TRBV7-3|NA
CASSLEDQETQYF
TGTGCCAGCAGCTTAGAGGACCAAGAGACCCAGTACTTC
>NA|TRBJ2-7|TRBV6-6|NA
CASSYSRSVHSYEQYF
TGTGCCAGCAGTTACTCTCGCTCGGTGCACTCCTACGAGCAGTACTTC